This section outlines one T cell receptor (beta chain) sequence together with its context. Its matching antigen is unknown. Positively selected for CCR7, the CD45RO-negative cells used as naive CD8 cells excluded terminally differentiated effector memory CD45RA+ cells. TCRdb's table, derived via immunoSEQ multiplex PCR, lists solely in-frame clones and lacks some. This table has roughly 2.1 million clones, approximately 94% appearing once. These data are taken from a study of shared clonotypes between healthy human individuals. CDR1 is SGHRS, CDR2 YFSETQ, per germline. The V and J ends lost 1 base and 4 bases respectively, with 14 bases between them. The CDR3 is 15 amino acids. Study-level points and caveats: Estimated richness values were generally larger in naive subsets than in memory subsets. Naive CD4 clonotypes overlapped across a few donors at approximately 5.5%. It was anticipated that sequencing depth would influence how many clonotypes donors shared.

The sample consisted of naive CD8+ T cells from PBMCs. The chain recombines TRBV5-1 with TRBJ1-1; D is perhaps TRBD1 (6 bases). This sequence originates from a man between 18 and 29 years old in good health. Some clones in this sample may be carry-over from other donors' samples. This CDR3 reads CASSLRGGGSTEAFF. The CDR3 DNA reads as TGCGCCAGCAGCTTGAGAGGGGGTGGAAGCACTGAAGCTTTCTTT.